This T cell receptor (beta chain) stems from a study of response to subunit inactivated influenza vaccine. Germline CDR1 is LGHNA and CDR2 is YNFKEQ. CDR3 size: 15 residues. V lost 1 base and J 4 bases, leaving 11 bases between the germline ends. TCRdb re-derived calls from the RT-PCR reads in MiXCR, one entry per CDR3 protein. The data show 500,000 to 650,000 distinct CDR3 sequences, 7.6% seen once. The chain recombines TRBV4-2 with TRBJ1-5, with D possibly TRBD1 on 5 matching bases. The receptor's source is a man aged 50-75 years who received an inactivated influenza vaccine. The input for sequencing was PBMCs from blood, taken 23 to 25 months after vaccination. The CDR3 sequence is CASSQATGGNQPQHF. CDR3 bases: TGTGCCAGCAGCCAAGCTACAGGTGGGAATCAGCCCCAGCATTTT.